The 27 T cell receptor beta chains reported below all come from one sample, sequenced in a study of response to subunit inactivated influenza vaccine. MiXCR, run by TCRdb on the RT-PCR reads, gives a single entry per CDR3 protein. The table records over 800,000 distinct CDR3 sequences, approximately 21% of them present only once. The sequencing here drew on PBMCs from blood, taken around 5 days after vaccination. The source is a man aged 45-65 years who received an inactivated influenza vaccine.

This clonotype was counted a few times. V usage is TRBV4-3 and J usage is TRBJ2-1, with 7 bases matching TRBD2. There are 13 residues in the CDR3. Germline CDR1 and CDR2: LGHNA and YSLEER. Losses at the gene ends were 1 base for V and 14 bases for J; bases not matched to a gene: 8. In DNA form, the CDR3 reads TGCGCCAGCAGCCAAGGAGGGAGGGACCGCAAGTTCTTC. It yields the protein CASSQGGRDRKFF.

This sequence joins TRBV20-1 and TRBJ2-5, with a tentative D call TRBD1 (5 bases). V was shortened by 1 base and J by 5 bases, with 14 bases between the two germline ends. The CDR3 runs to 14 residues. Germline CDR1 reads DFQATT; CDR2 reads SNEGSKA (reference sequence). The CDR3 DNA is TGCAGTGCTAGAGGCAGGGTGGATCGGGAGACCCAGTACTTC. This gives the protein CSARGRVDRETQYF.

CDR3 sequence: CASSAGAFTYGYTF. CDR3 DNA: TGTGCCAGCAGCGCGGGTGCCTTCACCTATGGCTACACCTTC. V and J are TRBV7-8 and TRBJ1-2; D is unresolved. The CDR3 extends over 14 amino acids. The germline V and J ends were trimmed by 5 bases and 4 bases, with 14 bases remaining between them. Per germline, CDR1 SGHVS and CDR2 FQNEAQ.

The rearrangement links TRBV12-3 or TRBV12-4 to TRBJ2-3; 9 bases map to TRBD1. The CDR3 spans 16 residues. With 4 bases clipped from V and 1 base from J, the junction kept 6 bases outside the gene matches. CDR3 DNA: TGTGCCAGCAGTTCAACAGGGGGCGAAGGCACAGATACGCAGTATTTT. Translating gives CASSSTGGEGTDTQYF.

This clonotype came up a few times. The chain uses TRBV7-2 and TRBJ2-1; 9 bases match TRBD2. The J segment lost 6 bases and the V segment lost 7 bases, leaving 10 bases of the junction unmatched. Germline V lookup: CDR1 SGHTA, CDR2 FQGNSA. The CDR3 loop spans 15 amino acids. CDR3 region: CASTLIAGVANEQFF. CDR3 sequence (DNA): TGTGCCAGCACCCTCATAGCGGGAGTTGCCAATGAGCAGTTCTTC.

This clonotype was detected only a few times. The V call is TRBV7-9, the J call TRBJ2-7; perhaps D is TRBD1 or TRBD2 (5 bases each). From germline, CDR1 is SEHNR and CDR2 FQNEAQ (reference sequence). V was cut by 7 bases and J by 3 bases, with 10 bases left in between. The CDR3 runs to 12 residues. The CDR3 bases are TGTGCCAGCAATTTGGGGGACTACGAGCAGTACTTC. Translating gives CASNLGDYEQYF. Full variable domain (missing parts from reference TRBV7-9 and TRBJ2-7): DTGVSQNPRHKITKRGQNVTFRCDPISEHNRLYWYRQTLGQGPEFLTYFQNEAQLEKSRLLSDRFSAERPKGSFSTLEIQRTEQGDSAMYLCASNLGDYEQYFGPGTRLTVT.

The V and J genes are TRBV30 and TRBJ2-2; D gene ambiguous. From germline, CDR1 is GTSNPN and CDR2 SVGIG (reference sequence). The CDR3 sequence is 15 residues long. Trimming left V 3 bases short and J 4 bases short, with 15 bases between. CDR3 amino acids: CAWRPVQRLTGELFF. In DNA form, the CDR3 reads TGTGCCTGGAGACCCGTACAGAGACTCACCGGGGAGCTGTTTTTT.

This sequence joins TRBV28 and TRBJ2-5, with a possible D match to TRBD1 (6 bases). The germline V gene encodes CDR1 MDHEN and CDR2 SYDVKM. The V end lost 6 bases, the J end lost 3 bases, and 14 bases lay between the germline ends. The CDR3 sequence is 14 residues long. The CDR3 sequence is CASSGTPLEETQYF. The CDR3, as DNA: TGTGCCAGCAGCGGGACACCACTCGAAGAGACCCAGTACTTC.

The rearrangement uses TRBV28 and TRBJ2-7; maybe TRBD1 (5 bases). Per the germline V gene, CDR1 is MDHEN and CDR2 is SYDVKM. The CDR3 sequence is 12 residues long. V was cut by 7 bases and J by 2 bases, with 9 bases left in between. The CDR3 spells CASTAGTYEQYF. CDR3 DNA sequence: TGTGCCAGCACAGCAGGGACCTACGAGCAGTACTTC.

This clonotype was observed a handful of times. The V gene is TRBV7-9, the J gene TRBJ2-1; D is possibly TRBD2 (6 bases). Germline CDR1 and CDR2: SEHNR and FQNEAQ (reference sequence). V was shortened by 7 bases and J by 10 bases, with 17 bases between the two germline ends. The CDR3 runs 13 residues. The DNA of the CDR3 is TGTGCCAGCAACATGGCAGCTAGCGCCGAGCAGTTCTTC. Its protein is CASNMAASAEQFF.

V is TRBV11-2 and J is TRBJ2-2; 7 bases map to TRBD1. Germline V CDR1 and CDR2: SGHAT, FQNNGV. V shed 4 bases and J 4 bases; nucleotides not matched to a gene: 9. The CDR3 spans 16 residues. This CDR3 is CASSYDRAVFTGELFF. CDR3 coding DNA: TGTGCCAGCAGCTACGACAGGGCGGTGTTCACCGGGGAGCTGTTTTTT.

This clonotype was recorded at least ten times. The CDR3 sequence is CSASASGIQETQYF. CDR3 DNA sequence: TGCAGTGCTAGTGCAAGTGGGATTCAAGAGACCCAGTACTTC. This chain uses TRBV20-1 with TRBJ2-5; D is ambiguous. V lost 3 bases and J 2 bases, leaving 13 bases between the germline ends. Looked up from germline, CDR1 is DFQATT and CDR2 is SNEGSKA (reference sequence). The CDR3 is made up of 14 amino acids.

V gene TRBV15 combines with J gene TRBJ1-1; D might be TRBD1 (5 bases). The germline CDR1 and CDR2 sequences are LNHNV and YYDKDF (reference sequence). The germline V and J ends were trimmed by 0 bases and 10 bases, with 12 bases remaining between them. There are 13 residues in the CDR3. CDR3 sequence: CATSRDRGKAAFF. The CDR3 DNA is TGTGCCACCAGCAGAGATCGGGGGAAAGCAGCTTTCTTT.

This clonotype was picked up a small number of times. The V and J genes are TRBV7-2 and TRBJ2-7; D assignment may be TRBD1 or TRBD2 (5 bases each). Germline lookup yields CDR1 SGHTA and CDR2 FQGNSA. The CDR3 contains 14 residues. Deletions cut 3 bases from V and 2 bases from J, with 11 bases between. CDR3 sequence: CASSFPGRTYEQYF. CDR3 in DNA: TGTGCCAGCAGCTTCCCGGGACGCACCTACGAGCAGTACTTC. The variable domain in full, with the rest retrieved from reference TRBV7-2 and TRBJ2-7, is GAGVSQSPSNKVTEKGKDVELRCDPISGHTALYWYRQSLGQGLEFLIYFQGNSAPDKSGLPSDRFSAERTGGSVSTLTIQRTQQEDSAVYLCASSFPGRTYEQYFGPGTRLTVT.

This rearrangement joins TRBV4-2 to TRBJ2-5, with TRBD2 matching over 12 bases. The CDR3 has 18 residues. V lost 1 base, J lost 2 bases, and 8 bases stayed unmatched. Germline lookup yields CDR1 LGHNA and CDR2 YNFKEQ. CDR3 DNA: TGTGCCAGCAGCCAAGGTTTGGCTAGCGGGGGGGCTCAAGAGACCCAGTACTTC. It codes for CASSQGLASGGAQETQYF.

The sample holds one count of this clonotype. This chain connects TRBV27 to TRBJ2-3, with 11 nucleotides matching TRBD2. The length of the CDR3 is 16 residues. From germline, CDR1 is MNHEY and CDR2 SMNVEV (reference sequence). With V trimmed by 5 bases and J by 4 bases, 8 bases remained unmatched. CDR3 sequence reads: CASSPLAGGLADTQYF. The CDR3 nucleotides are TGTGCCAGCAGTCCGTTAGCGGGAGGGCTTGCAGATACGCAGTATTTT.

This clonotype was detected only a few times. The chain joins TRBV20-1 to TRBJ2-2, with 9 positions matching TRBD2. Germline trimming cut 2 bases from V and 5 bases from J; bases unmatched to any gene: 3. Germline-derived CDR1 and CDR2 are DFQATT and SNEGSKA (reference sequence). The CDR3 is 14 residues long. CDR3 in amino acids: CSARITSGTGELFF. The CDR3 region has the DNA TGCAGTGCTAGAATAACTAGCGGGACCGGGGAGCTGTTTTTT.

This clonotype was observed many times. The gene calls are TRBV5-1 and TRBJ2-7, with D perhaps matching TRBD2 (6 bases). V was shortened by 6 bases and J by 0 bases, with 13 bases between the two germline ends. Germline values: CDR1 SGHRS, CDR2 YFSETQ. This CDR3 contains 14 residues. The CDR3: CASTWEVGSYEQYF. CDR3 nucleotide sequence: TGCGCCAGCACCTGGGAGGTAGGCTCCTACGAGCAGTACTTC.

This clonotype turned up a few times. The V and J genes are TRBV20-1 and TRBJ2-3; 7 nucleotides line up with TRBD2. This CDR3 comprises 13 residues. The germline gives CDR1 DFQATT, CDR2 SNEGSKA (reference sequence). After removal of 3 bases from V and 4 bases from J, the junction contained 4 bases not matched to a gene. The CDR3 reads CSARSSGPDTQYF. CDR3 in DNA: TGCAGTGCTAGGTCTAGCGGACCAGATACGCAGTATTTT.

Here the CDR3 DNA reads TGTGCCAGCAGCGTAGAGGCCCACGCAGATACGCAGTATTTT. It translates to CASSVEAHADTQYF. V is TRBV9 and J is TRBJ2-3, with D hard to call. In germline, CDR1 is SGDLS, CDR2 YYNGEE. V was shortened by 0 bases and J by 4 bases, with 9 bases between the two germline ends. This CDR3 contains 14 residues.

The chain joins TRBV11-2 to TRBJ2-1; TRBD2 matches at 8 bases. V dropped 4 bases and J dropped 5; count of bases not matched to a gene: 13. The CDR3 has 17 amino acids. The V gene's germline CDR1 is SGHAT and CDR2 FQNNGV. Here the CDR3 reads CASSSHRYSGANNEQFF. CDR3 DNA sequence: TGTGCCAGCAGCTCCCATCGGTATAGCGGGGCGAACAATGAGCAGTTCTTC.

This clonotype was seen only a few times. The chain is built from TRBV20-1 and TRBJ1-1; no definite D call. Between the trimmed V and J ends, which lost 2 bases and 5 bases, there was a span of 9 bases. The CDR3 is made up of 12 amino acids. Germline lookup yields CDR1 DFQATT and CDR2 SNEGSKA (reference sequence). This CDR3 reads CSARHMGTEAFF. CDR3 DNA sequence: TGCAGTGCTAGACATATGGGGACTGAAGCTTTCTTT.

This chain connects TRBV7-2 to TRBJ2-3; D not certain. Germline V lookup: CDR1 SGHTA, CDR2 FQGNSA. Trimming removed 1 base at V and 0 bases at J, with 11 bases between. The CDR3 extends over 16 amino acids. This chain's CDR3 is CASSLGFGGSTDTQYF. As DNA, the CDR3 is TGTGCCAGCAGCTTAGGGTTCGGCGGCAGCACAGATACGCAGTATTTT.

The V and J genes are TRBV6-5 and TRBJ2-3; D not resolved. The CDR3 spans 12 residues. The V gene lost 6 bases and the J gene lost 6 bases, with 10 bases spanning the gap. Germline V lookup: CDR1 MNHEY, CDR2 SVGAGI. CDR3 loop: CASRSYSDTQYF. CDR3 nucleotide sequence: TGTGCCAGCAGGAGCTACTCGGATACGCAGTATTTT.

The chain uses TRBV4-2 and TRBJ2-2; D is ambiguous. Germline V lookup: CDR1 LGHNA, CDR2 YNFKEQ. The ends were cut back, 1 base at V and 8 bases at J, with 8 bases in the middle. The CDR3 sequence is 13 residues long. CDR3 residues: CASSQASSGELFF. CDR3 nucleotides: TGTGCCAGCAGCCAAGCTTCATCGGGGGAGCTGTTTTTT.

This sequence joins TRBV5-1 and TRBJ1-1; D is ambiguous. Trimming shortened V by 0 bases and J by 3 bases, and 6 bases separated the two germline ends. Germline V gene sequence: CDR1 SGHRS, CDR2 YFSETQ. The CDR3 is 13 amino acids. CDR3 in DNA: TGCGCCAGCAGCTTGGAATCCTACACTGAAGCTTTCTTT. Encoded protein: CASSLESYTEAFF.

This clonotype showed up many times. The chain is built from TRBV7-6 and TRBJ2-7, with TRBD2 matching 14 bases. V gave up 4 bases and J gave up 4 bases; unmatched junction bases: 6. In germline, CDR1 is SGHVS, CDR2 FNYEAQ. The CDR3 totals 16 residues. The CDR3 nucleotides read TGTGCCAGCAGCTCTTGGGGGACTAGCGGGAGTTACGAGCAGTACTTC. Translating it yields CASSSWGTSGSYEQYF.